The clone carrying this T cell receptor (beta chain) was seen a few times. This sample is drawn from a study of beta chain features in type 1 diabetes. Per the germline V gene, CDR1 is SNHLY and CDR2 is FYNNEI. The CDR3 consists of 16 residues. With 6 bases clipped from V and 5 bases from J, the junction kept 11 bases outside the gene matches. The study reverse transcribed the entire isolated RNA, so it sequenced expressed TCRB transcripts. Sequencing used immunoSEQ multiplex PCR; TCRdb keeps in-frame clones, though not all of them. The data show about 350,000 clones, about 20% seen once. Specimen: naive CD4+ T cells from blood. The rearrangement joins TRBV2 to TRBJ2-5; the match to TRBD2 covers 11 bases. This TCR derives from a woman between 18 and 29 years old in good health. The DNA of the CDR3 is TGTGCCAGCAGATGGACTAGCGGGTCAGGGTCGGAGACCCAGTACTTC. This sequence encodes CASRWTSGSGSETQYF.